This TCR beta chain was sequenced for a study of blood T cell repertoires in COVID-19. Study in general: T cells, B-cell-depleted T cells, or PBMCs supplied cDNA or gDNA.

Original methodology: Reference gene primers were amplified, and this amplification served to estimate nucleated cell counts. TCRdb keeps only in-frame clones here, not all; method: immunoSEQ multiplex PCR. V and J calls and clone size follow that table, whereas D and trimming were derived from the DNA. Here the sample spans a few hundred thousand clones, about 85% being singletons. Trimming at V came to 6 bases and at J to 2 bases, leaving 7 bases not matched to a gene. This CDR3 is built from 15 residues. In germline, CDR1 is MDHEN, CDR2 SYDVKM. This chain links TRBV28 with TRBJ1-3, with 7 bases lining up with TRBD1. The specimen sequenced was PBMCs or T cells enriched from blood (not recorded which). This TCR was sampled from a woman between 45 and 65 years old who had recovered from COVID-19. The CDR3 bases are TGTGCCAGCAGGATACAGGGGCTTACTGGAAACACCATATATTTT. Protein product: CASRIQGLTGNTIYF.